Following are 30 T cell receptor beta chains from one sample sequenced in a study of control samples from healthy donors and cancer patients. The method was immunoSEQ multiplex PCR; TCRdb's version includes in-frame clones alone and lacks a portion of them. The sample records 150,000 or so clones, 88% being singletons. Source material: blood. The source is a man aged 18-30 years in good health.

There are a few counts of this clone. The V call is TRBV9, the J call TRBJ1-4; 10 nucleotides align to TRBD1. Unmatched junction bases numbered 15, after V lost 3 bases and J lost 7 bases. The CDR3 covers 18 residues. Germline-derived CDR1 and CDR2 are SGDLS and YYNGEE. CDR3 residues: CASSDRDRGLGGAEKLFF. The CDR3 bases are TGTGCCAGCAGCGACCGGGACAGGGGACTCGGAGGGGCTGAAAAACTGTTTTTT.

This sequence joins TRBV6-6 and TRBJ2-7; tentative D call: TRBD1 (6 bases). CDR3 length: 14 residues. Germline V lookup: CDR1 MNHNY, CDR2 SVGAGI (reference sequence). V lost 0 bases, J lost 5 bases, and 11 bases lay in between. CDR3 nucleotide sequence: TGTGCCAGCAGTTACTCGCGCAGGGGCGACGAGCAGTACTTC. Translated: CASSYSRRGDEQYF.

The V gene is TRBV2, the J gene TRBJ2-6; no firm D call. The V gene's germline CDR1 is SNHLY and CDR2 FYNNEI. V dropped 6 bases and J dropped 4 bases, with 10 bases sitting between them. The CDR3 runs to 14 residues. The CDR3 nucleotides read TGTGCCAGCAGCCTTGGCGCAGGGGCCAACGTCCTGACTTTC. Residues: CASSLGAGANVLTF.

The gene calls are TRBV11-1 and TRBJ2-1; 10 positions match TRBD2. The CDR3 contains 15 residues. The germline V gene encodes CDR1 SGHAT and CDR2 FQDESV (reference sequence). Trimming removed 0 bases from V and 7 bases from J; junction bases left unmatched: 3. The CDR3 DNA reads TGTGCCAGCAGCTTAGCTAGCGGGGGGCGGAATGAGCAGTTCTTC. Its protein product is CASSLASGGRNEQFF. Complete variable domain (other parts from reference TRBV11-1 and TRBJ2-1): EAEVAQSPRYKITEKSQAVAFWCDPISGHATLYWYRQILGQGPELLVQFQDESVVDDSQLPKDRFSAERLKGVDSTLKIQPAELGDSAMYLCASSLASGGRNEQFFGPGTRLTVL.

On this clone: An end of the junction does not agree with germline; a read error may underlie this. This sequence joins TRBV4-2 and TRBJ1-1, with no clear D. The length of the CDR3 is 15 residues. Germline loops: CDR1 LGHNA, CDR2 YNFKEQ. The chain's CDR3 is CASTQERQPDTEAFF. CDR3 coding DNA: TGTGCCAGCACCCAAGAAAGGCAGCCGGACACTGAAGCTTTCTTT.

The rearrangement links TRBV5-1 to TRBJ1-4; no reliable D call. This CDR3 is 15 amino acids long. Trimming removed 0 bases at V and 4 bases at J, with 10 bases between. Germline V gene sequence: CDR1 SGHRS, CDR2 YFSETQ. The CDR3 loop is CASSLARSDNEKLFF. In nucleotides, the CDR3 is TGCGCCAGCAGCTTGGCTAGGAGTGATAATGAAAAACTGTTTTTT.

J is TRBJ1-2 and V is TRBV15, with 7 bases that match TRBD1. Germline CDR1 is LNHNV and CDR2 is YYDKDF (reference sequence). With V trimmed by 4 bases and J by 8 bases, 10 bases remained unmatched. This CDR3 has 14 residues. The CDR3 spells CATSKTRQGEGYTF. The CDR3 DNA follows: TGTGCCACCAGCAAAACAAGACAGGGTGAAGGCTACACCTTC. The full variable domain, with the rest looked up from reference TRBV15 and TRBJ1-2, is DAMVIQNPRYQVTQFGKPVTLSCSQTLNHNVMYWYQQKSSQAPKLLFHYYDKDFNNEADTPDNFQSRRPNTSFCFLDIRSPGLGDTAMYLCATSKTRQGEGYTFGSGTRLTVV.

The CDR3 DNA sequence: TGTGCCAGCAGTCGTTCCGGGACAGGGGGAAATACGCAGTATTTT. Its translation: CASSRSGTGGNTQYF. This chain connects TRBV28 to TRBJ2-3, with TRBD1 identical over 11 bases. The junction had 8 bases not matched to a gene; V was cut back by 5 bases and J by 7 bases. CDR3 length equals 15 residues. Germline V gene sequence: CDR1 MDHEN, CDR2 SYDVKM.

This clone has a handful of counts. The V gene is TRBV27, the J gene TRBJ2-7, with 9 bases fitting TRBD1. There are 14 residues in the CDR3. Germline values: CDR1 MNHEY, CDR2 SMNVEV (reference sequence). V shed 3 bases, J shed 4 bases, and the junction held 4 bases outside the gene matches. DNA for the CDR3: TGTGCCAGCAGTTTTGGGACAGGGCAATACGAGCAGTACTTC. It is translated as CASSFGTGQYEQYF.

This clone was observed a few times. The rearrangement links TRBV30 to TRBJ1-5, with TRBD1 identical over 10 bases. The CDR3 runs 13 residues. J gave up 5 bases and V 5 bases, and 3 bases lay outside the gene matches. Germline V gene data show CDR1 as GTSNPN and CDR2 as SVGIG (reference sequence). CDR3 sequence: CAWDRGRDQPQHF. The CDR3, as DNA: TGTGCCTGGGACAGGGGGCGGGATCAGCCCCAGCATTTT.

This chain joins TRBV7-9 and TRBJ1-3; maybe TRBD1 (6 bases). Trimming stripped 3 bases from V and 1 base from J, with 7 bases between. CDR1 SEHNR and CDR2 FQNEAQ come from the germline V gene (reference sequence). The CDR3 consists of 14 residues. The CDR3 loop reads CASSFTGSGNTIYF. In DNA, the CDR3 is TGTGCCAGCAGCTTTACAGGGTCTGGAAACACCATATATTTT.

The chain is built from TRBV28 and TRBJ2-6, with 7 positions matching TRBD2. The ends lost 5 bases at V and 2 bases at J; junction bases unmatched: 6. The CDR3 runs 16 residues. Germline V lookup: CDR1 MDHEN, CDR2 SYDVKM. CDR3 sequence: CASSRRGGPGANVLTF. For the CDR3, the DNA is TGTGCCAGCAGTCGCCGCGGGGGTCCTGGGGCCAACGTCCTGACTTTC.

The gene calls are TRBV9 and TRBJ2-2; D possibly corresponds to TRBD1 (7 bases). CDR1 is SGDLS and CDR2 is YYNGEE in the germline V gene. Trimming pared 0 bases from V and 6 bases from J, leaving 12 bases between. This CDR3 region has 15 residues. The CDR3 bases are TGTGCCAGCAGCGTAGGGAGGGGGCTATCCGGGGAGCTGTTTTTT. Translated, it gives CASSVGRGLSGELFF. Based on the CDR3 plus reference TRBV9 and TRBJ2-2, the full variable domain is DSGVTQTPKHLITATGQRVTLRCSPRSGDLSVYWYQQSLDQGLQFLIQYYNGEERAKGNILERFSAQQFPDLHSELNLSSLELGDSALYFCASSVGRGLSGELFFGEGSRLTVL.

The chain combines TRBV14 with TRBJ2-5, with no clear D. The germline gives CDR1 SGHDN, CDR2 FVKESK. Trimming took off 5 bases at V and 6 bases at J, with 13 bases between the two ends. CDR3 size: 13 residues. CDR3 loop: CASSEDLDQTQYF. DNA of the CDR3: TGTGCCAGCAGCGAGGACCTTGATCAGACCCAGTACTTC.

The chain couples TRBV7-9 to TRBJ2-2, with 10 bases fitting TRBD1. The V gene's germline CDR1 is SEHNR and CDR2 FQNEAQ (reference sequence). V was clipped by 6 bases and J by 6 bases; unmatched bases: 1. The CDR3 is 13 amino acids. This CDR3 is CASRGQGAGELFF. The CDR3 nucleotides are TGTGCCAGCAGAGGACAGGGGGCCGGGGAGCTGTTTTTT.

The chain combines TRBV28 with TRBJ2-1, with D perhaps matching TRBD1 or TRBD2 (5 bases each). This CDR3 has 17 residues. In germline, CDR1 is MDHEN, CDR2 SYDVKM. Deletions cut 6 bases from V and 8 bases from J, with 26 bases between. The CDR3 DNA sequence: TGTGCCAGCAGCCCCACCCCGGGATCTCGGGGCCACGATGAGCAGTTCTTC. It codes for CASSPTPGSRGHDEQFF.

This chain connects TRBV10-3 to TRBJ2-2, with D tentatively TRBD2 (5 bases). Germline V gene lookup returns CDR1 ENHRY and CDR2 SYGVKD. The CDR3 consists of 12 residues. With 6 bases removed from V and 8 bases from J, the gap between germline ends came to 10 bases. This chain's CDR3 is CAIRPGSGELFF. As DNA, the CDR3 is TGTGCCATCAGGCCGGGGAGTGGGGAGCTGTTTTTT.

V is TRBV18 and J is TRBJ2-7, with a possible D match to TRBD1 (6 bases). CDR1 and CDR2 from the germline V gene are KGHSH and LQKENI. V lost 3 bases to trimming and J lost 6 bases, with 18 bases between them. This CDR3 comprises 15 residues. As DNA, the CDR3 is TGTGCCAGCTCACCCCCAGGGGAATCATTGGGCGAGCAGTACTTC. Its translation: CASSPPGESLGEQYF.

J is TRBJ2-1 and V is TRBV30, with TRBD1 matching 7 bases. With V trimmed by 8 bases and J by 9 bases, 7 bases remained unmatched. Germline CDR1 GTSNPN, CDR2 SVGIG (reference sequence). This CDR3 region has 11 residues. The CDR3 coding sequence is TGTGCCCGAGGGGACAGCTCTGAGCAGTTCTTC. It yields the protein CARGDSSEQFF.

The DNA for the CDR3 is TGTGCCAGCAGCCAAATGACAGGCACCTACGAGCAGTACTTC. It is translated as CASSQMTGTYEQYF. The chain links TRBV3-1 (or the pseudogene TRBV3-2) to TRBJ2-7; D possibly corresponds to TRBD1 (6 bases). This CDR3 has 14 amino acids. CDR1 is LGHDT, CDR2 YNNKEL, per germline (reference sequence). Deletions cut 2 bases from V and 2 bases from J, with 10 bases between.

The chain uses TRBV4-3 and TRBJ2-6; possibly TRBD2 for D (6 bases). The CDR3 loop spans 16 amino acids. V was clipped by 0 bases and J by 2 bases, with 8 bases between them. The germline V gene encodes CDR1 LGHNA and CDR2 YSLEER. CDR3 DNA sequence: TGCGCCAGCAGCCAAGATGCGGGGCCTGGGGCCAACGTCCTGACTTTC. It specifies CASSQDAGPGANVLTF.

V is TRBV4-2 and J is TRBJ2-7; 8 bases line up with TRBD2. Per germline, CDR1 LGHNA and CDR2 YNFKEQ. After removal of 1 base from V and 2 bases from J, the junction contained 4 bases not matched to a gene. CDR3 length equals 15 residues. In nucleotides, the CDR3 is TGTGCCAGCAGCCAAGCGATAGCGGGAACCTACGAGCAGTACTTC. Its translation is CASSQAIAGTYEQYF.

This chain connects TRBV6-2 or TRBV6-3 to TRBJ1-2; D perhaps matches TRBD1 (5 bases). Germline CDR1 reads MNHEY; CDR2 reads SVGEGT. Deletions cut 5 bases from V and 6 bases from J, with 16 bases between. The CDR3 loop spans 14 amino acids. CDR3 amino acids: CASSPGPHRDGYTF. CDR3 nucleotide sequence: TGTGCCAGCAGTCCGGGACCCCATAGGGATGGCTACACCTTC.

This clone was detected only once. The gene calls are TRBV6-5 and TRBJ1-6, with TRBD1 as a possible D gene (5 bases). Trimming stripped 0 bases from V and 5 bases from J, with 8 bases between. Germline V CDR1 and CDR2: MNHEY, SVGAGI. The CDR3 consists of 15 residues. CDR3 region: CASSYSGRDNSPLHF. As DNA, the CDR3 is TGTGCCAGCAGTTACTCGGGGCGGGATAATTCACCCCTCCACTTT.

The rearrangement uses TRBV7-8 and TRBJ1-3; possible D gene TRBD1, 5 bases. V shed 5 bases and J shed 2 bases, with 13 bases lying between them. This CDR3 is built from 15 residues. Per germline, CDR1 SGHVS and CDR2 FQNEAQ. CDR3 protein: CASSPTGGTGNTIYF. As DNA, the CDR3 is TGTGCCAGCAGCCCTACCGGGGGGACTGGAAACACCATATATTTT.

This clone was detected only once. The chain combines TRBV6-1 with TRBJ2-3, with 13 bases lining up with TRBD2. The CDR3 has 16 amino acids. CDR1 is MNHNS, CDR2 SASEGT, per germline. Trimming at V came to 4 bases and at J to 9 bases, leaving 10 bases not matched to a gene. Written as DNA, the CDR3 is TGTGCCAGCAGTGGGGGACTAGCGGGAACCCGATCCACGCAGTATTTT. This codes for CASSGGLAGTRSTQYF.

CDR3 amino acids: CASSPRSSSPLHF. CDR3 coding DNA: TGTGCCAGCAGTCCCAGATCGAGTTCACCCCTCCACTTT. The J gene is TRBJ1-6, the V gene TRBV6-2 or TRBV6-3; no definite D call. This CDR3 contains 13 residues. Germline CDR1 MNHEY, CDR2 SVGEGT. Trimming took 5 bases from V and 9 from J, leaving 11 bases between them.

This clone came up once. This chain uses TRBV5-6 with TRBJ2-1; D is uncertain. Per germline, CDR1 SGHDT and CDR2 YYEEEE. The CDR3 contains 13 residues. The V end was cut by 0 bases, the J end by 8 bases, with 9 bases between. CDR3 coding DNA: TGTGCCAGCAGCTTGGTTGATAGGTATGAGCAGTTCTTC. This codes for CASSLVDRYEQFF.

CDR3 bases: TGCGCCAGCAGCCCCCAGACGGGGAGCTCCTACGAGCAGTACTTC. Translated: CASSPQTGSSYEQYF. The chain recombines TRBV5-1 with TRBJ2-7; a weak D match, TRBD2 (5 bases). From germline, CDR1 is SGHRS and CDR2 YFSETQ. The CDR3 is 15 amino acids. V lost 4 bases, J lost 0 bases, and 14 bases lay in between.

The chain carries TRBV30 and TRBJ2-3, with 8 bases aligning to TRBD2. Germline values: CDR1 GTSNPN, CDR2 SVGIG (reference sequence). The CDR3 has 14 amino acids. Trimming took 8 bases from V and 4 from J; bases not matched to a gene: 11. CDR3 residues: CAARRAGGSDTQYF. The CDR3 coding sequence is TGTGCCGCCCGGCGGGCGGGGGGCTCAGATACGCAGTATTTT.